This paragraph reports one T cell receptor beta chain. No antigen is known for it. The sample originates from a study of cytomegalovirus exposure and HLA in healthy donors. A multiplex PCR was run with 60 Vbeta primers and 13 Jbeta primers. Clones were sequenced by immunoSEQ multiplex PCR, and TCRdb holds only the in-frame ones, with some missing. This table has some 140,000 clones, more than 70% appearing once. The CDR3 is 14 residues long. After removal of 6 bases from V and 5 bases from J, the junction contained 2 bases not matched to a gene. Per the germline V gene, CDR1 is MNHEY and CDR2 is SMNVEV (reference sequence). Study observations and caveats: In vitro checks showed that a few CMV-associated chains really do target CMV antigens. TCR beta sequences numbering 15,000 to 20,000 were associated with HLA alleles at 0.05 false discovery rate in a later analysis.

This sequence originates from a man younger than 40 in good health and CMV-seronegative. The J gene is TRBJ2-5, the V gene TRBV27; 14 bases map to TRBD2. Sequenced: PBMCs. The CDR3 is CASRGLAGVETQYF. For the CDR3, the DNA is TGTGCCAGCAGGGGACTAGCGGGAGTGGAGACCCAGTACTTC.